A single sample is the source of the 3 T cell receptor beta chains below, sequenced in a study of tumor-infiltrating lymphocytes in localized non-small cell lung cancer. Using immunoSEQ multiplex PCR, the repertoire was profiled, and TCRdb retains in-frame clones only, with some absent. The sample contains thousands of clones, about 67% of which appear only once. Sequencing was done on a sample of lung tumor tissue. Every receptor here comes from a human donor with non-small cell lung cancer.

In this sample, this clone turned up a few times. The V gene is TRBV5-1, the J gene TRBJ2-4; TRBD1 agrees at 12 bases. V dropped 4 bases and J dropped 8; count of bases not matched to a gene: 13. CDR1 is SGHRS and CDR2 is YFSETQ in the germline V gene. CDR3 length equals 17 residues. CDR3 protein: CASSRGTGGTGLDIQYF. For the CDR3, the DNA is TGCGCCAGCAGCCGAGGGACAGGGGGCACCGGGCTGGACATTCAGTACTTC.

A single count supports this clone. V gene TRBV7-9 combines with J gene TRBJ1-2, with D possibly matching TRBD1 (5 bases). The V gene's germline CDR1 is SEHNR and CDR2 FQNEAQ (reference sequence). This CDR3 is 16 amino acids long. Trimming left V 4 bases short and J 3 bases short, with 18 bases between. The CDR3 spells CASSSRGAGFDYGYTF. The CDR3 DNA is TGTGCCAGCAGCTCAAGGGGTGCCGGATTTGACTATGGCTACACCTTC.

The chain combines TRBV19 with TRBJ1-5; TRBD1 might be the D (5 bases). Trimming stripped 3 bases from V and 4 bases from J, with 7 bases between. CDR1 and CDR2 from the germline V gene are LNHDA and SQIVND (reference sequence). This CDR3 is 13 amino acids long. The CDR3 nucleotides read TGTGCCAGTAGTATCGGGGGGAATCAGCCCCAGCATTTT. Translating gives CASSIGGNQPQHF.